This passage covers 20 T cell receptor beta chains from one sample sequenced in a study of blood T cell repertoires in COVID-19 (dated by TCRdb to the early 2020s). Library preparation used the immunoSEQ multiplex PCR assay. TCRdb retrieved this table from immuneACCESS and kept in-frame rearrangements only. Not all clones are present; in checked studies, unresolved V genes account for under half, and no reason is known for the remainder. This sample is represented by around 130,000 clones; over 80% of them were singletons. The top ten clonotypes cover about 9.9% of the sample. The material sequenced was peripheral blood. These receptors all stem from a man aged 35 to 55 with active or convalescent COVID-19.

This clone was seen only once. V gene TRBV11-3 combines with J gene TRBJ1-2; D remains unclear. Germline CDR1 and CDR2: SGHNT and YENEEA. The ends were cut back, 8 bases at V and 11 bases at J, with 9 bases in the middle. The CDR3 is 9 amino acids. The CDR3 region is CASRGRYTF. The CDR3 nucleotides read TGTGCCAGCCGAGGGAGGTACACCTTC.

The chain couples TRBV18 to TRBJ1-1; D possibly corresponds to TRBD1 (5 bases). V lost 5 bases and J lost 4, with 20 bases in between. The length of the CDR3 is 16 residues. From germline, CDR1 is KGHSH and CDR2 LQKENI. CDR3 region: CASSSSGDYKVTEAFF. CDR3 coding DNA: TGTGCCAGCTCAAGTTCGGGGGATTATAAGGTCACTGAAGCTTTCTTT.

This clone is large in the sample. J is TRBJ2-7 and V is TRBV1; the table gives TRBD1 as D, unverified against the DNA. TRBV1 constitutes a pseudogene. The CDR3 loop spans 15 amino acids. CDR3 coding DNA: TGCACCAGCAGCGGACGACAGGGAATAGAGTACGAGCAGTACTTC. This encodes CTSSGRQGIEYEQYF.

Only one count was recorded for this clone. CDR3 nucleotides: TGTGCCAGTATCAGGCGACAGGGTACTAATGAAAAACTGTTTTTT. Its translation: CASIRRQGTNEKLFF. The chain recombines TRBV19 with TRBJ1-4; 7 nucleotides match TRBD1. The V gene end was trimmed by 7 bases and the J gene end by 2 bases; junction bases not matched to a gene: 7. There are 15 residues in the CDR3. Germline CDR1 reads LNHDA; CDR2 reads SQIVND (reference sequence).

This chain connects TRBV19 to TRBJ1-1, with D maybe TRBD1 (5 bases). Between the trimmed V and J ends, which lost 3 bases and 5 bases, there was a span of 16 bases. Germline-derived CDR1 and CDR2 are LNHDA and SQIVND (reference sequence). The CDR3 has 15 residues. CDR3 DNA sequence: TGTGCCAGTAGTATGGGAGGGGCCGCAGGGACTGAAGCTTTCTTT. It yields the protein CASSMGGAAGTEAFF.

This chain joins TRBV6-5 and TRBJ1-3; D call uncertain. With 2 bases removed from V and 2 bases from J, the gap between germline ends came to 7 bases. The CDR3 loop spans 14 amino acids. CDR1 is MNHEY, CDR2 SVGAGI, per germline. CDR3 nucleotides: TGTGCCAGCAGTTACGGGCCAGCTGGAAACACCATATATTTT. This sequence encodes CASSYGPAGNTIYF.

The J gene is TRBJ2-1, the V gene TRBV7-8; 12 nucleotides align to TRBD2. This CDR3 is built from 15 residues. CDR1 is SGHVS and CDR2 is FQNEAQ in the germline V gene. The junction had 1 base not matched to a gene; V was cut back by 5 bases and J by 2 bases. The CDR3 loop is CASSRLAGAYNEQFF. DNA for the CDR3: TGTGCCAGCAGCCGACTAGCGGGGGCCTACAATGAGCAGTTCTTC.

Here the CDR3 DNA reads TGTGCCTGGAGTGTACTGGAGGGGGCAAATACGCAGTATTTT. This translates into CAWSVLEGANTQYF. This rearrangement joins TRBV30 to TRBJ2-3; tentative D call: TRBD1 (7 bases). Trimming took 0 bases from V and 7 from J, leaving 14 bases between them. The CDR3 length is 14 residues. Germline CDR1 and CDR2: GTSNPN and SVGIG (reference sequence).

This clone has just one count. The V and J genes are TRBV7-2 and TRBJ2-1, with 11 bases fitting TRBD2. Trimming at V came to 0 bases and at J to 4 bases, leaving 8 bases not matched to a gene. Germline CDR1 is SGHTA and CDR2 is FQGNSA. CDR3 length: 18 amino acids. The CDR3 DNA follows: TGTGCCAGCAGCTTAGCACTACTAGCGGGGGCCTCTTACAATGAGCAGTTCTTC. Encoded protein: CASSLALLAGASYNEQFF. Filled out from reference TRBV7-2 and TRBJ2-1, the complete variable domain reads GAGVSQSPSNKVTEKGKDVELRCDPISGHTALYWYRQSLGQGLEFLIYFQGNSAPDKSGLPSDRFSAERTGGSVSTLTIQRTQQEDSAVYLCASSLALLAGASYNEQFFGPGTRLTVL.

In this sample, this clone turned up a few times. The chain has TRBV21-1 and TRBJ1-6; no check of the table's D call, TRBD1, against the DNA was made. TRBV21-1 is listed as a pseudogene. The CDR3 sequence is 14 residues long. The CDR3 DNA reads TGTGCCCCCCAGGTGGCAGGGGAGAGTTCACCCCTCCACTTT. Amino acid sequence: CAPQVAGESSPLHF.

The chain has TRBV9 and TRBJ2-2; 7 bases match TRBD2. Losses at the gene ends were 0 bases for V and 6 bases for J; bases not matched to a gene: 2. The length of the CDR3 is 14 residues. CDR1 SGDLS and CDR2 YYNGEE come from the germline V gene. The CDR3 here is CASSVGLASGELFF. CDR3 in DNA: TGTGCCAGCAGCGTAGGACTAGCATCCGGGGAGCTGTTTTTT.

The chain couples TRBV19 to TRBJ2-2; the match to TRBD1 covers 7 bases. V trimming: 5 bases; J trimming: 1 base; junction bases outside the gene matches: 7. This CDR3 comprises 16 residues. Germline V CDR1 and CDR2: LNHDA, SQIVND (reference sequence). As DNA, the CDR3 is TGTGCCAGTAGTCCACAGGGGATTGGGAACACCGGGGAGCTGTTTTTT. This sequence encodes CASSPQGIGNTGELFF.

The chain recombines TRBV9 with TRBJ2-7; TRBD2 matches at 11 bases. Per germline, CDR1 SGDLS and CDR2 YYNGEE. V lost 4 bases to trimming and J lost 3 bases; unmatched junction nucleotides: 9. The CDR3 sequence is 16 residues long. CDR3 DNA: TGTGCCAGCAGCCTCAGCGGGACTAGCGGTCACTACGAGCAGTACTTC. It is translated as CASSLSGTSGHYEQYF. Together with reference TRBV9 and TRBJ2-7, the CDR3 gives the full variable domain: DSGVTQTPKHLITATGQRVTLRCSPRSGDLSVYWYQQSLDQGLQFLIQYYNGEERAKGNILERFSAQQFPDLHSELNLSSLELGDSALYFCASSLSGTSGHYEQYFGPGTRLTVT.

The chain uses TRBV11-3 and TRBJ1-5; D gene uncertain. CDR1 is SGHNT, CDR2 YENEEA, per germline. The CDR3 spans 11 residues. V gave up 4 bases and J gave up 6 bases, with 4 bases separating them. CDR3 amino acids: CASSSSQPQHF. The CDR3 nucleotides are TGTGCCAGCAGCTCCAGTCAGCCCCAGCATTTT.

The rearrangement uses TRBV9 and TRBJ1-2; tentatively, D is TRBD1 (6 bases). From germline, CDR1 is SGDLS and CDR2 YYNGEE. The CDR3 runs to 14 residues. The V end lost 4 bases, the J end lost 4 bases, and 14 bases lay between the germline ends. CDR3 amino acids: CASSPRDTPYGYTF. Here the CDR3 DNA reads TGTGCCAGCAGCCCCCGGGACACCCCCTATGGCTACACCTTC. Full variable domain (rest looked up from reference TRBV9 and TRBJ1-2): DSGVTQTPKHLITATGQRVTLRCSPRSGDLSVYWYQQSLDQGLQFLIQYYNGEERAKGNILERFSAQQFPDLHSELNLSSLELGDSALYFCASSPRDTPYGYTFGSGTRLTVV.

This rearrangement joins TRBV20-1 to TRBJ1-1; D gene uncertain. The V end lost 3 bases, the J end lost 0 bases, and 11 bases lay between the germline ends. The CDR3 runs to 14 residues. In germline, CDR1 is DFQATT, CDR2 SNEGSKA (reference sequence). The CDR3, as DNA: TGCAGTGCTAGTCCAGGCAGTATGAACACTGAAGCTTTCTTT. Protein product: CSASPGSMNTEAFF.

The gene calls are TRBV3-1 (or the pseudogene TRBV3-2) and TRBJ1-1; 10 bases fit TRBD1. From germline, CDR1 is LGHDT and CDR2 YNNKEL (reference sequence). V shed 1 base and J 8 bases; nucleotides not matched to a gene: 4. The CDR3 has 14 residues. The CDR3 here is CASSQVGTGAEAFF. DNA for the CDR3: TGTGCCAGCAGCCAAGTCGGGACAGGGGCCGAAGCTTTCTTT.

The V and J genes are TRBV5-4 and TRBJ1-2, with 8 bases aligning to TRBD1. Germline CDR1 SGHNT, CDR2 YYREEE (reference sequence). The V segment lost 2 bases and the J segment 8 bases; nucleotides outside the gene matches: 8. The length of the CDR3 is 14 residues. DNA for the CDR3: TGTGCCAGCAGCTTCGAGACAGGGGATGGGGGCTACACCTTC. Amino acid sequence: CASSFETGDGGYTF.

V is TRBV14 and J is TRBJ2-5; 12 nucleotides match TRBD2. This CDR3 spans 15 amino acids. CDR1 is SGHDN and CDR2 is FVKESK in the germline V gene. V shed 4 bases and J 5 bases; nucleotides not matched to a gene: 5. The CDR3 DNA is TGTGCCAGCAGCCGACTAGCGGGGGCCCCGGAGACCCAGTACTTC. The encoded protein is CASSRLAGAPETQYF.

This chain joins TRBV3-1 (or the pseudogene TRBV3-2) and TRBJ2-1; 8 bases fit TRBD1. The CDR3 is 16 residues long. The J segment lost 7 bases and the V segment lost 0 bases, leaving 8 bases of the junction unmatched. Germline V lookup: CDR1 LGHDT, CDR2 YNNKEL (reference sequence). The CDR3 is CASSQEQGAARNEQFF. The CDR3 nucleotides are TGTGCCAGCAGCCAAGAGCAGGGGGCAGCTAGAAATGAGCAGTTCTTC.